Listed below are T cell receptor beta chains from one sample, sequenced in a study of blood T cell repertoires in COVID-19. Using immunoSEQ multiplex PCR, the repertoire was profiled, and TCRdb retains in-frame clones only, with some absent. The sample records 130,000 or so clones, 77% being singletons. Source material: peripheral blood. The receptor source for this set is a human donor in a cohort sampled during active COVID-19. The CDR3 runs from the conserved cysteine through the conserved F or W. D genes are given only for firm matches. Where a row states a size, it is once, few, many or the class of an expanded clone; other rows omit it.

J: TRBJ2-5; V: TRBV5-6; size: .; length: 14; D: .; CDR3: CASSLIASAETQYF; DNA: TGTGCCAGCAGCTTAATAGCTAGCGCAGAGACCCAGTACTTC
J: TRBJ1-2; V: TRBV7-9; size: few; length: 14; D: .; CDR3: CASTLGPLVRGYTF; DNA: TGTGCCAGCACCCTAGGCCCACTTGTACGCGGCTACACCTTC
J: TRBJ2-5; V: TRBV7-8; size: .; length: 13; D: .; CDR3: CASSEPVKETQYF; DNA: TGTGCCAGCAGCGAGCCCGTCAAAGAGACCCAGTACTTC
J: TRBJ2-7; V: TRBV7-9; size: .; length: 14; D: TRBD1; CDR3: CASSTEGQGYEQYF; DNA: TGTGCCAGCAGCACGGAGGGACAGGGCTACGAGCAGTACTTC
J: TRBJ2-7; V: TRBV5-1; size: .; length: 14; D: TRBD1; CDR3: CASSLTGTGLEQYF; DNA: TGCGCCAGCAGCTTGACCGGGACAGGGCTAGAGCAGTACTTC
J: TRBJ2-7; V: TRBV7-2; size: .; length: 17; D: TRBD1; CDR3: CASSSLPAGTGVDEQYF; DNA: TGTGCCAGCAGCTCCCTCCCCGCCGGGACAGGGGTGGACGAGCAGTACTTC
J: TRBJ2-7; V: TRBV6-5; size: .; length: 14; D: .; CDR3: CASSYSSTVHEQYF; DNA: TGTGCCAGCAGTTACTCGAGTACGGTCCACGAGCAGTACTTC
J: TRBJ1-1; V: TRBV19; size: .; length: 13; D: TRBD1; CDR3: CASIGDRAYEAFF; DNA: TGTGCCAGTATTGGGGACAGGGCCTATGAAGCTTTCTTT
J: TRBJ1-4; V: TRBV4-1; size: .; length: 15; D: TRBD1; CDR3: CASSPQGATNEKLFF; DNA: TGCGCCAGCAGCCCTCAGGGGGCAACTAATGAAAAACTGTTTTTT
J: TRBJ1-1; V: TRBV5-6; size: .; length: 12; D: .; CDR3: CASRQVNTEAFF; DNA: TGTGCCAGCAGACAGGTGAACACTGAAGCTTTCTTT
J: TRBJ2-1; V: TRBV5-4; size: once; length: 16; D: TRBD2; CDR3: CASSLRLAGGYSEQFF; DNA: TGTGCCAGCAGCCTGAGACTAGCGGGGGGGTATAGTGAGCAGTTCTTC
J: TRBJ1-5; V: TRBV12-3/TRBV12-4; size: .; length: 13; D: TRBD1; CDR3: CASSLRGLQPQHF; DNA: TGTGCCAGCAGTTTAAGGGGGCTTCAGCCCCAGCATTTT
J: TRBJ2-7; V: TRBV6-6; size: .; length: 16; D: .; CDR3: CASSFQTGTSSYEQYF; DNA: TGTGCCAGCAGTTTCCAAACAGGGACGAGCTCCTACGAGCAGTACTTC
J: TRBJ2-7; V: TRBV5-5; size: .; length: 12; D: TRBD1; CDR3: CASTPTGNEQYF; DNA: TGTGCCAGCACCCCGACAGGGAACGAGCAGTACTTC
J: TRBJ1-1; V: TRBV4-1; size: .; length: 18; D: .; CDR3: CASSQGTSGGPMNTEAFF; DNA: TGCGCCAGCAGCCAAGGGACGTCCGGGGGACCCATGAACACTGAAGCTTTCTTT
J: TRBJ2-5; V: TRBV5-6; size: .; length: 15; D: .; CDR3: CASINTYGNQETQYF; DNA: TGTGCCAGCATCAATACGTACGGGAATCAAGAGACCCAGTACTTC
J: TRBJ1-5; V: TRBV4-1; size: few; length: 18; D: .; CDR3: CASSQETPLTDSNQPQHF; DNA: TGCGCCAGCAGCCAAGAGACTCCGTTAACCGATAGCAATCAGCCCCAGCATTTT
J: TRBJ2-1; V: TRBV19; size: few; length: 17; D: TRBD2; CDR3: CASGGRSGGAYYNEQFF; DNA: TGTGCCAGTGGCGGACGGAGCGGGGGGGCTTACTACAATGAGCAGTTCTTC
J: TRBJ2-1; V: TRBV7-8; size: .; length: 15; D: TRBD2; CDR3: CASSSGLETYNEQFF; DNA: TGTGCCAGCAGCTCCGGACTAGAAACCTACAATGAGCAGTTCTTC
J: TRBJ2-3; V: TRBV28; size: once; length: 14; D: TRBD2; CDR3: CASSSAGNSDTQYF; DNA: TGTGCCAGCAGTTCAGCGGGAAATTCAGATACGCAGTATTTT
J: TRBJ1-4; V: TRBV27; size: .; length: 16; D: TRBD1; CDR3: CASSPQYWDRDEKLFF; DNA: TGTGCCAGCAGTCCCCAGTACTGGGACAGGGATGAAAAACTGTTTTTT
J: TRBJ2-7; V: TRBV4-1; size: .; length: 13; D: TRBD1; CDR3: CASSQNRGIEQYF; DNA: TGCGCCAGCAGCCAAAACAGGGGGATCGAGCAGTACTTC
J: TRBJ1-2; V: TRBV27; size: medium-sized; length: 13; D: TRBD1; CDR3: CASSWTGENGYTF; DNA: TGTGCCAGCAGCTGGACAGGGGAGAATGGCTACACCTTC